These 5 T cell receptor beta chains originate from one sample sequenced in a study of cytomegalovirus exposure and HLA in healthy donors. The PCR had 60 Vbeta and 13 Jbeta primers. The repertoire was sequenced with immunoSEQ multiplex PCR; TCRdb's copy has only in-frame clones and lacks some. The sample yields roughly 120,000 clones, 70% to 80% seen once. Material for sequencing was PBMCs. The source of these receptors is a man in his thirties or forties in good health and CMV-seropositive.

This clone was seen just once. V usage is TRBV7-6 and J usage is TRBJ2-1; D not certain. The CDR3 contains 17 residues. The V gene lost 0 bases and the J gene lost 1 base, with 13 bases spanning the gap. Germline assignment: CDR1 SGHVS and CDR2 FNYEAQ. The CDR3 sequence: CASSLAGPGLSYNEQFF. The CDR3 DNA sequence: TGTGCCAGCAGCTTAGCGGGCCCTGGCCTTTCCTACAATGAGCAGTTCTTC. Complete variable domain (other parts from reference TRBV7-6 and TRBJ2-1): GAGVSQSPRYKVTKRGQDVALRCDPISGHVSLYWYRQALGQGPEFLTYFNYEAQQDKSGLPNDRFSAERPEGSISTLTIQRTEQRDSAMYRCASSLAGPGLSYNEQFFGPGTRLTVL.

The CDR3 DNA follows: TGTGCCAGCAGTGAAACGCGCCTACCCGACTACGAGCAGTACTTC. It yields the protein CASSETRLPDYEQYF. The chain combines TRBV2 with TRBJ2-7; D ambiguous. The CDR3 contains 15 residues. CDR1 and CDR2 from the germline V gene are SNHLY and FYNNEI. V lost 2 bases, J lost 3 bases, and 14 bases lay in between.

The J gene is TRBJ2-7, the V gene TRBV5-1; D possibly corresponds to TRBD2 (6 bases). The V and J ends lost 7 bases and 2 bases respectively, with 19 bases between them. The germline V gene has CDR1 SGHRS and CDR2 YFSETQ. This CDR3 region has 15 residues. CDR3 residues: CASGTGRGDTYEQYF. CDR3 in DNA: TGCGCCAGCGGGACTGGAAGGGGTGACACCTACGAGCAGTACTTC.

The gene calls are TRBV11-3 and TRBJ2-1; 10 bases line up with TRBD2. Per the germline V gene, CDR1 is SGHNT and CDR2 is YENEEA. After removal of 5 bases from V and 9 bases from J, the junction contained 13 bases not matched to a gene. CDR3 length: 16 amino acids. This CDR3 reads CASSLGSGGAEFEQFF. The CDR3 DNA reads TGTGCCAGCAGCCTCGGGAGCGGGGGGGCCGAATTTGAGCAGTTCTTC.

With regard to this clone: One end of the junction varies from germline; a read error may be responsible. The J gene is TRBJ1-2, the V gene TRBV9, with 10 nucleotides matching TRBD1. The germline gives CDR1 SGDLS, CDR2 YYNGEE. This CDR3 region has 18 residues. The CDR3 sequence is CASSVAGKGDRGLYGHTF. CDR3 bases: TGTGCCAGCAGCGTAGCGGGCAAAGGGGACAGGGGCCTCTATGGCCACACCTTC.